A selection of T cell receptor beta chains follows, all from one sample in a study of neurological immune-mediated disorders. TCRdb itself ran the 5' RACE reads through MiXCR, one entry per CDR3 protein. The sample holds about 71,000 distinct CDR3 sequences, roughly 15% seen once. The sample taken for sequencing was PBMCs. The receptors were sampled from a female donor with HTLV-1-associated myelopathy (HAM/TSP). CDR3s include the opening cysteine and the closing phenylalanine or tryptophan. Each record gives: D gene, clone size, V gene, J gene, CDR3 DNA, CDR3 protein. D genes are given only for firm matches. The size entry is marked missing in some rows and otherwise reads once, few, many or a size class.

NA	many	TRBV7-9	TRBJ1-5	TGTGCCAGCAGCTTAGGGGGGGATCAGCCCCAGCATTTT	CASSLGGDQPQHF
NA	NA	TRBV12-3/TRBV12-4	TRBJ2-2	TGTGCCAGCAGTTTATTAGCGCCAGGCACCGGGGAGCTGTTTTTT	CASSLLAPGTGELFF
TRBD1	many	TRBV2	TRBJ1-2	TGTGCCAGCATTACAGGGGAGGGGACGGGCTACACCTTC	CASITGEGTGYTF
NA	many	TRBV4-1	TRBJ1-1	TGCGCCAGCAGCCCGAACGCAGGGGTAGGGACGGAAGCTTTCTTT	CASSPNAGVGTEAFF
NA	many	TRBV5-1	TRBJ2-2	TGCGCCAGCGGTCGGGCGGTCAACACCGGGGAGCTGTTTTTT	CASGRAVNTGELFF
NA	NA	TRBV27	TRBJ2-3	TGTGCCAGCAGCACAGGGGGGGCCGGGACAGATACGCAGTATTTT	CASSTGGAGTDTQYF
TRBD2	many	TRBV10-3	TRBJ2-7	TGTGCCATCAGTGATCGGGAGGGGGGGACCGACGAGCAGTACTTC	CAISDREGGTDEQYF
TRBD1	many	TRBV7-3	TRBJ1-6	TGTGCCAGCAGCTCTACAGGGGGGTACAATTCACCCCTCCACTTT	CASSSTGGYNSPLHF
TRBD1	many	TRBV15	TRBJ2-7	TGTGCTACCAGCTCAATAGAGGGGACAGGCTACGAGCAGTACTTC	CATSSIEGTGYEQYF
TRBD1	many	TRBV6-6	TRBJ1-3	TGTGCCAGCAGTTACCTCCGACAGGGACTTTCTGGAAACACCATATATTTT	CASSYLRQGLSGNTIYF
NA	NA	TRBV5-1	TRBJ1-4	TGCGCCAGCAGCTTGGCCCTGGGGCTCGCGAATGAAAAACTGTTTTTT	CASSLALGLANEKLFF
TRBD2	many	TRBV7-2	TRBJ2-1	TGTGCCAGCAGCTCACTAGCGGGGTTAGGTAATAATGAGCAGTTCTTC	CASSSLAGLGNNEQFF
NA	many	TRBV3-1	TRBJ1-1	TGTGCCAGCAGCCTCCGAATGAACACTGAAGCTTTCTTT	CASSLRMNTEAFF
TRBD1	NA	TRBV30	TRBJ2-3	TGTGCCTGGAGTGTACGACAGGGCAGCAGGACAGATACGCAGTATTTT	CAWSVRQGSRTDTQYF
NA	many	TRBV28	TRBJ2-3	TGTGCCAGCAGTCCATATTTTTTAATGGGCACAGATACGCAGTATTTT	CASSPYFLMGTDTQYF
TRBD1	NA	TRBV5-1	TRBJ2-7	TGCGCCAGCAGACTCGGACAGGCCTACGAGCAGTACTTC	CASRLGQAYEQYF
NA	many	TRBV5-1	TRBJ2-3	TGCGCCAGCAGCTTGGCCGTGGGTACAGATACGCAGTATTTT	CASSLAVGTDTQYF
NA	many	TRBV28	TRBJ2-7	TGTGCCAGCACCAGCAGGGTGAGCGAGCAGTACTTC	CASTSRVSEQYF
NA	many	TRBV5-1	TRBJ2-2	TGCGCCAGCAGCTTCGGGACGGCGAACACCGGGGAGCTGTTTTTT	CASSFGTANTGELFF
NA	many	TRBV4-1	TRBJ2-3	TGCGCCAGCAGCCAAGGAGGCAGGTCGGGCACAGATACGCAGTATTTT	CASSQGGRSGTDTQYF
TRBD2	many	TRBV12-3/TRBV12-4	TRBJ2-3	TGTGCCAGCAGTCTCCAGCGGGGGGGCACAGATACGCAGTATTTT	CASSLQRGGTDTQYF
NA	many	TRBV5-1	TRBJ2-7	TGCGCCAGCAGCCCCGGATCGCAGGGGCGGGAGCAGTACTTC	CASSPGSQGREQYF
TRBD1	many	TRBV6-5	TRBJ1-1	TGTGCCAGCAGTTACACCCGGACAGGGGCTGCCACTGAAGCTTTCTTT	CASSYTRTGAATEAFF
NA	many	TRBV28	TRBJ2-2	TGTGCCAGCAGTTTTCGGGGGCGAACCGGGGAGCTGTTTTTT	CASSFRGRTGELFF
TRBD2	NA	TRBV9	TRBJ2-5	TGTGCCAGCAGCGTAGATAGCGGGGGAGGAAAGACCCAGTACTTC	CASSVDSGGGKTQYF
NA	many	TRBV24-1	TRBJ1-5	TGTGCCACCGGGAGAAGGGGAGGGGATCAGCCCCAGCATTTT	CATGRRGGDQPQHF